The 4 T cell receptor beta chains reported below all come from one sample, sequenced in a study of blood T cell repertoires in COVID-19. Sequenced by immunoSEQ multiplex PCR; TCRdb stores in-frame clones only, minus some. In the table there are 55,000 to 75,000 clones, 70% to 75% of which are singletons. The material sequenced was peripheral blood. The receptor source for this set is a man between 60 and 75 years old with acute or convalescent COVID-19.

The rearrangement uses TRBV4-1 and TRBJ2-2, with D hard to call. V lost 7 bases to trimming and J lost 3 bases, with 12 bases between them. This CDR3 has 14 amino acids. The germline V gene has CDR1 MGHRA and CDR2 YSYEKL. The CDR3 here is CASKSSLYTGELFF. The CDR3, as DNA: TGCGCCAGCAAATCGAGCCTTTACACCGGGGAGCTGTTTTTT.

The chain has TRBV24-1 and TRBJ2-7; 7 positions match TRBD1. The germline V gene encodes CDR1 KGHDR and CDR2 SFDVKD. V trimming: 6 bases; J trimming: 5 bases; junction bases outside the gene matches: 6. This CDR3 is built from 13 residues. In DNA, the CDR3 is TGTGCCACCAGTCGGACAGGTAGTCACGAGCAGTACTTC. Translated, it gives CATSRTGSHEQYF.

The rearrangement links TRBV3-1 (or the pseudogene TRBV3-2) to TRBJ2-2; TRBD1 matches 7 bases. With V trimmed by 4 bases and J by 2 bases, 4 bases remained unmatched. CDR3 length: 15 residues. Germline values: CDR1 LGHDT, CDR2 YNNKEL (reference sequence). In nucleotides, the CDR3 is TGTGCCAGCAGCCCCGGGACAGCAAACACCGGGGAGCTGTTTTTT. Protein sequence: CASSPGTANTGELFF.

V gene TRBV5-4 combines with J gene TRBJ1-4, with unresolved D. This CDR3 has 14 residues. CDR1 and CDR2 (germline): SGHNT, YYREEE (reference sequence). With 0 bases removed from V and 8 bases from J, the gap between germline ends came to 11 bases. Here the CDR3 reads CASSLGREVEKLFF. Written as DNA, the CDR3 is TGTGCCAGCAGCTTGGGGAGGGAGGTGGAAAAACTGTTTTTT.